This T cell receptor (beta chain) was recorded in a study of spatial heterogeneity in lung cancer. There are many counts of this clonotype. Time point described: sample taken at primary tumor resection. Sequencing was performed on whole RNA extracted from tumor and nontumor lung tissue, or from frozen PBMC, and the material was left unsorted. The CDR3 is made up of 16 amino acids. Losses at the gene ends were 5 bases for V and 3 bases for J; bases not matched to a gene: 9. In germline, CDR1 is SGHAT, CDR2 FQDESV (reference sequence). Individually, TCR cDNA molecules were each labelled with a unique molecular identifier. TCRdb ran MiXCR on the 5' RACE reads and lists one entry per CDR3 protein. The data show approximately 49,000 distinct CDR3 sequences, with around 5.2% seen just once and 11% held by the top ten.

The specimen comprised PBMCs, sampled at surgery. The origin of this receptor is a male donor with early-stage non-small cell lung cancer. V and J are TRBV11-1 and TRBJ2-2, with 7 nucleotides matching TRBD2. This CDR3 reads CASSPISGFHTGELFF. The CDR3 bases are TGTGCCAGCAGCCCAATTAGCGGGTTCCACACCGGGGAGCTGTTTTTT.